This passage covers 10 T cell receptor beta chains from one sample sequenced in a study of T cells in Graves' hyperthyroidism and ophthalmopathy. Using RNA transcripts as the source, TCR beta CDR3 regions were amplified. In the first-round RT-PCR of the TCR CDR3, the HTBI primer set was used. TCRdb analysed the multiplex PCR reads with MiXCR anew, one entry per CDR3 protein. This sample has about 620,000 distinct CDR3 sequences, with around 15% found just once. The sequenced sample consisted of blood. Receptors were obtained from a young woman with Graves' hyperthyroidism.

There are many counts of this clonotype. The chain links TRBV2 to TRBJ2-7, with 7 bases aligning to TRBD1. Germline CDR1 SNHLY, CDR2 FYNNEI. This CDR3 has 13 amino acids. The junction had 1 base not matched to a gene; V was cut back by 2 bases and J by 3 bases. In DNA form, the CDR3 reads TGTGCCAGCAGTGAAACAGGGGACTACGAGCAGTACTTC. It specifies CASSETGDYEQYF. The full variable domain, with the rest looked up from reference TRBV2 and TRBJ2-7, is EPEVTQTPSHQVTQMGQEVILRCVPISNHLYFYWYRQILGQKVEFLVSFYNNEISEKSEIFDDQFSVERPDGSNFTLKIRSTKLEDSAMYFCASSETGDYEQYFGPGTRLTVT.

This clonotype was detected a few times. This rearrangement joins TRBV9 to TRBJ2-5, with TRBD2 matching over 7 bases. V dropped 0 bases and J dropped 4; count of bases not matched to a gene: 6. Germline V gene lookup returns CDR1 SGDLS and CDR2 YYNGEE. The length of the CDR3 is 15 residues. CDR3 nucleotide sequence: TGTGCCAGCAGCGTAGACGGGGGGTCCACAGAGACCCAGTACTTC. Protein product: CASSVDGGSTETQYF. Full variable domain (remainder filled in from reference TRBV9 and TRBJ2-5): DSGVTQTPKHLITATGQRVTLRCSPRSGDLSVYWYQQSLDQGLQFLIQYYNGEERAKGNILERFSAQQFPDLHSELNLSSLELGDSALYFCASSVDGGSTETQYFGPGTRLLVL.

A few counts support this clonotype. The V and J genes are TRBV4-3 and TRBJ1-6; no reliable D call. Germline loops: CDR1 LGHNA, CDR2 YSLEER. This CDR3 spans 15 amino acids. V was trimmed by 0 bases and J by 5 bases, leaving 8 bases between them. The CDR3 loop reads CASSQDRAHNSPLHF. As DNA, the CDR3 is TGCGCCAGCAGCCAAGATAGGGCCCATAATTCACCCCTCCACTTT.

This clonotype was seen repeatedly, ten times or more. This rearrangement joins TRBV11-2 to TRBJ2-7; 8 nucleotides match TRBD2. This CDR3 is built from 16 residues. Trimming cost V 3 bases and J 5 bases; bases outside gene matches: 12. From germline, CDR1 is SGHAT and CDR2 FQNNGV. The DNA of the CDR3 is TGTGCCAGCAGCTTCCACAGCGGGGGAGGACTCGACGAGCAGTACTTC. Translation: CASSFHSGGGLDEQYF.

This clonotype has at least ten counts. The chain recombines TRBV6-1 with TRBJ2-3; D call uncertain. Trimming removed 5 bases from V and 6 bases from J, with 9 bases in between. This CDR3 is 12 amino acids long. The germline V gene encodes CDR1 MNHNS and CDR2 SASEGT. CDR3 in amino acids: CASSPRRDTQYF. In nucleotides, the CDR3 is TGTGCCAGCAGTCCAAGAAGGGATACGCAGTATTTT.

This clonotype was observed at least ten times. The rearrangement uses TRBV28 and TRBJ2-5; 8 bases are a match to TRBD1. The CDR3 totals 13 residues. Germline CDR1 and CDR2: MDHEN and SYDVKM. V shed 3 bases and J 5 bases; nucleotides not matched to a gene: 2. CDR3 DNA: TGTGCCAGCAGTTTGACAGGGGATGAGACCCAGTACTTC. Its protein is CASSLTGDETQYF. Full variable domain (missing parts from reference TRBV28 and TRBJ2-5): DVKVTQSSRYLVKRTGEKVFLECVQDMDHENMFWYRQDPGLGLRLIYFSYDVKMKEKGDIPEGYSVSREKKERFSLILESASTNQTSMYLCASSLTGDETQYFGPGTRLLVL.

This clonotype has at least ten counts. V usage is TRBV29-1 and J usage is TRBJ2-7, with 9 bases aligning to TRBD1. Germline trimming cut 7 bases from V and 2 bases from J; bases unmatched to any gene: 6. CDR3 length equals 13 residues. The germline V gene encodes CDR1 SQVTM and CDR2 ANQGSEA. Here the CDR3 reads CSAGDRGAYEQYF. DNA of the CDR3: TGCAGCGCCGGAGACAGGGGGGCCTACGAGCAGTACTTC.

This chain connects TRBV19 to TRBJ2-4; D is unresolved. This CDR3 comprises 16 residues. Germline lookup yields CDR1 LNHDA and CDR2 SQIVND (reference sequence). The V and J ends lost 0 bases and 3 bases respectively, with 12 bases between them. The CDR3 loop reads CASSIDIRVYKNIQYF. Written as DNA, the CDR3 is TGTGCCAGTAGTATAGATATTCGAGTCTACAAAAACATTCAGTACTTC.

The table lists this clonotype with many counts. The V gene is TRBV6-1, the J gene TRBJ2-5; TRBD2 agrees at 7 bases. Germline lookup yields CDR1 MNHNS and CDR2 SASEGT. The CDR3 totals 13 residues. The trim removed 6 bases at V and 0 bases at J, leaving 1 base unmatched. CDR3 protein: CASRRGYQETQYF. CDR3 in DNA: TGTGCCAGCAGGCGGGGGTACCAAGAGACCCAGTACTTC.

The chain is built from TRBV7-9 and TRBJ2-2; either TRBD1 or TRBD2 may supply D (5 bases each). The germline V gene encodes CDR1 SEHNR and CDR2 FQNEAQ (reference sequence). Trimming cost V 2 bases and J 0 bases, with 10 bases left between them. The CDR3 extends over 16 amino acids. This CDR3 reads CASSLTGGPNTGELFF. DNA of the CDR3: TGTGCCAGCAGCTTAACAGGCGGGCCGAACACCGGGGAGCTGTTTTTT.